This T cell receptor (beta chain) was identified in a study of shared clonotypes between healthy human individuals (TCRdb year 2020). At the level of the whole study: The cohort included three men and a couple of women between 18 and 49 years of age. The study deeply sequenced blood TCR repertoires of several healthy adults to estimate repertoire size and the extent of clonotype sharing between individuals. Libraries were prepared and TCR repertoires were sequenced by different laboratories using diverse techniques, in order to increase sequencing depth and limit assay-specific biases. For each donor, CD4 naive and CD4 memory were each given three plates, CD8 naive was given two plates, and CD8 memory was given one plate. Each donor's leukapheresis produced roughly between roughly 0.85 and 9 billion PBMCs. What the study reported, not specific to this receptor: The genetic and exposure-history diversity represented was limited by the small number of donors. Sampling was restricted to blood, and TCR repertoires in tissues likely differ from the TCR repertoires found in blood. Pairwise subsampling indicated that sequencing depth was expected to affect the degree of clonotype sharing among donors. Even with the large sequencing depth, rarefaction of the sorted-subset datasets indicated that sequencing was incomplete. Estimated clonotype richness was generally larger for naive than for memory subsets. When a handful of donors were compared, the shared fraction of clonotypes was around 5% for naive CD4, around 3.5% for naive CD8, about 2.4% for memory CD4, and 0.35% to 0.5% for memory CD8. Compared with non-shared clonotypes, clonotypes shared by all four sorted-subset donors had higher generation probabilities.

For the CD8 naive samples, CD45RO-negative cells were positively selected for CCR7, yielding a CD45RA+CCR7+ population from which TemRA cells were excluded. Healthy HIV-negative adults with no recently reported acute infections or vaccinations were included as donors. Only Caucasian adults living in Nashville, Tennessee, USA were represented among the donors. Blood was collected by leukapheresis, and PBMCs were isolated by Ficoll-Histopaque density gradient centrifugation and then cryopreserved in liquid nitrogen vapor phase. Analytical flow cytometry was used to check the purity and quantity of each magnetically sorted T cell population. Genomic DNA was isolated from every sorted fraction and measured by UV absorbance on a Nanodrop 2000c. As concerns this clone: No cognate antigen has been identified for it. No base quality values were provided; no much bigger clone lies one nucleotide off.

Using the deep immunoSEQ assay, TCR CDR3 regions were amplified from genomic DNA by multiplex PCR. Extracted genomic DNA from each cell subset was distributed evenly across all wells of several immunoSEQ 96-well plates, and each plate was treated as a replicate. For sorted subsets, roughly 190 ng of genomic DNA, equivalent to about 30,000 T cell genomes, went into each replicate PCR. Purified libraries were measured with a Qubit 3.0 fluorometer, size-checked on a Bioanalyzer 2100, and measured again with the KAPA Library Quantification kit. Every immunoSEQ 96-well plate was sequenced on a dedicated single-read 150-cycle Illumina NextSeq 550 flow cell. The authors' analysis ran thus. Because the immunoSEQ output held only junctional sequences and lacked quality scores, the filtering could not match the filtering applied to full-length reads. To assign V/J genes and CDR3, sequences were annotated using PyIR, a Python wrapper for IgBLAST v1.9, with IMGT germline references. Reads were filtered out if the reads had weak V/J assignments (E-value above 1e-6), no CDR3, stop codons, out-of-frame junctions, or ambiguous translated residues. V3J clonotypes were defined as sequences sharing an identical inferred V gene, J gene, and CDR3 amino acid sequence. To compute the percentage overlap between repertoires, the number of shared unique clonotypes was divided by the size of the smaller repertoire. Three approaches were used to assess repertoire richness: RTK rarefaction, the Chao1 estimator, and Recon v2.1 estimates of unobserved clonotypes. Generation probabilities for all TCRbeta clonotypes obtained by the gDNA method from a handful of donors were computed using OLGA. The source is immuneACCESS, and TCRdb retained only in-frame sequences with V and J called. Part of the clones is not carried over; for the studies checked, unresolved V genes explain less than half of this, and the remainder is unexplained. From that table come the V and J calls and clone size; the DNA was used to work out D and trimming. The sample profile shows about 1,900,000 clones; approximately 95% of them were found once. 1% to 1.5% of the sample rests with the top ten.

There are 14 amino acids in the CDR3, from cysteine to phenylalanine inclusive. Of the read, only the CDR3 DNA is kept; its 42 bases are in frame from base 1. The junction shows trimming of 0 bases on V and 0 bases on J, plus 6 bases between the germline ends. The germline V gene yields MNHEY for CDR1 and SVGAGI for CDR2. Sequencing was carried out using naive CD8+ T cells sorted from blood. What the cell subset or site label conveys for this sample: CD45RA+CCR7+. Rearrangement joined TRBV6-5 to TRBJ2-7, with the D gene uncertain. This TCR was sampled from a man between 18 and 35 years old in good health. Here is the DNA: TGTGCCAGCAGTTACTCAATAGACTCCTACGAGCAGTACTTC. Its translation reads: CASSYSIDSYEQYF.